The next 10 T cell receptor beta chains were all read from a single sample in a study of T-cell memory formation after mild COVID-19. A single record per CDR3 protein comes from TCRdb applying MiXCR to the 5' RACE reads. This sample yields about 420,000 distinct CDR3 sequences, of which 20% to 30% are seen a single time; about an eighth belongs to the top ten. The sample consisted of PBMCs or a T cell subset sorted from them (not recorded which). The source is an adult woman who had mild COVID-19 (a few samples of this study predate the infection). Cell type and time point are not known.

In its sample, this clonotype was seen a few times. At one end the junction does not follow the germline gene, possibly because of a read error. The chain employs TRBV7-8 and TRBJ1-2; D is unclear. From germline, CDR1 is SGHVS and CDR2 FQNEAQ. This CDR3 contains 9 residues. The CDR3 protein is CASSPLPSF. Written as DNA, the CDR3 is TGTGCCAGCAGCCCCCTTCCATCCTTC.

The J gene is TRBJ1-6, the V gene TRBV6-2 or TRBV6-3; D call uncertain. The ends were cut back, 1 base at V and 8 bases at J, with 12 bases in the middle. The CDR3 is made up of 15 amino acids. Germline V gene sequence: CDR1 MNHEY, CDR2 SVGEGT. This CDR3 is CASSYLAGTHSPLHF. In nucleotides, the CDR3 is TGTGCCAGCAGTTACTTGGCAGGCACACATTCACCCCTCCACTTT.

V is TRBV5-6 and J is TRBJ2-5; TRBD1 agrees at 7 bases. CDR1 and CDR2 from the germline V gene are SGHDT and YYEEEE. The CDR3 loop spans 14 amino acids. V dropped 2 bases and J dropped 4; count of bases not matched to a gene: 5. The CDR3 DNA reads TGTGCCAGCAGCTTAACAGGGGTCCGAGAGACCCAGTACTTC. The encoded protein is CASSLTGVRETQYF.

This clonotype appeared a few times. The CDR3, as DNA: TGTGCCAGCAGTTTAGGCCCCAGGAGTTACGAGCAGTACTTC. It yields the protein CASSLGPRSYEQYF. The chain combines TRBV27 with TRBJ2-7; D is undetermined. Trimming stripped 2 bases from V and 4 bases from J, with 12 bases between. The CDR3 sequence is 14 residues long. The germline gives CDR1 MNHEY, CDR2 SMNVEV (reference sequence).

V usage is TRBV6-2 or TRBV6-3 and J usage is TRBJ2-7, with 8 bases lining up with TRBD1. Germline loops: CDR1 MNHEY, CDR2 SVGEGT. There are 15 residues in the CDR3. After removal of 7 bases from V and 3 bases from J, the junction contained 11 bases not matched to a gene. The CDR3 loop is CASTLHGQGLYEQYF. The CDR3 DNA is TGTGCCAGCACCCTCCATGGACAGGGCCTCTACGAGCAGTACTTC.

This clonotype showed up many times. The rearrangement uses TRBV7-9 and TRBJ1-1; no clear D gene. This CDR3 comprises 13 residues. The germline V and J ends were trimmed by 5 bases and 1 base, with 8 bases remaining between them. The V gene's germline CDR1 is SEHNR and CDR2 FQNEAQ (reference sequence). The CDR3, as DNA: TGTGCCAGCAGCGGACTGCCGAACACTGAAGCTTTCTTT. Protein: CASSGLPNTEAFF.

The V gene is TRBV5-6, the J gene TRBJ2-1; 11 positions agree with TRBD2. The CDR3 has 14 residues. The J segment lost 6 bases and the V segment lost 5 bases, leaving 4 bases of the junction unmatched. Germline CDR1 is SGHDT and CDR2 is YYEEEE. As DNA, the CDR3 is TGTGCCAGCAGTAGCGGGAGGGCCTTCAATGAGCAGTTCTTC. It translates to CASSSGRAFNEQFF.

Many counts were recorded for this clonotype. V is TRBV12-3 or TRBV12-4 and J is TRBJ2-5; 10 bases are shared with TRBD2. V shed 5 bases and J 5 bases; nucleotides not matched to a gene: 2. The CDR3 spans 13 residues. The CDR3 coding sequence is TGTGCCAGCAGTCCTAGCGGGGGTGAGACCCAGTACTTC. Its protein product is CASSPSGGETQYF.

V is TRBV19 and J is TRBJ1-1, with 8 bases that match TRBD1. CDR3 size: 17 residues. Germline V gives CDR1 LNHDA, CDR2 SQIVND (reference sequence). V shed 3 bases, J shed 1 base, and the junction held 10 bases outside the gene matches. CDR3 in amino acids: CASSIPPLTGGNTEAFF. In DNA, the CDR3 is TGTGCCAGTAGTATCCCTCCCCTAACAGGGGGGAACACTGAAGCTTTCTTT.

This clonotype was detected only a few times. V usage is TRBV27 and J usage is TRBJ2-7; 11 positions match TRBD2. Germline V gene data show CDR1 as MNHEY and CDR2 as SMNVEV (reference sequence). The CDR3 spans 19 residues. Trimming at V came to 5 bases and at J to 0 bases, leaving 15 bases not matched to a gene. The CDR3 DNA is TGTGCCAGCAGTCGCCCTGGGCTAGCGGGAGGCTATCGCTCCTACGAGCAGTACTTC. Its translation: CASSRPGLAGGYRSYEQYF.